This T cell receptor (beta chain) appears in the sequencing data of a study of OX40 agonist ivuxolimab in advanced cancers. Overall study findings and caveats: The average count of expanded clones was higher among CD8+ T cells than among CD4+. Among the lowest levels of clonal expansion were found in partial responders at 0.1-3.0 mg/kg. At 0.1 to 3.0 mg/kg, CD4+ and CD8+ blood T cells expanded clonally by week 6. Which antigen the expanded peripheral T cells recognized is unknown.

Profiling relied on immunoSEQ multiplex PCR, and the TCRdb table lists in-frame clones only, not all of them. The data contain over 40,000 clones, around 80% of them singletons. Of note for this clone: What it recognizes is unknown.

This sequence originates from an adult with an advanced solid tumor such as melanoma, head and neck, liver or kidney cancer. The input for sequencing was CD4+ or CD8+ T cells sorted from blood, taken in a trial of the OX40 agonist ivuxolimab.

DNA for the CDR3: TGTGCCAGCAGCGGCATCACTAGCACAGATACGCAGTATTTT. Protein sequence: CASSGITSTDTQYF. The chain employs TRBV9 and TRBJ2-3; D call uncertain. Trimming shortened V by 3 bases and J by 0 bases, and 8 bases separated the two germline ends. CDR3 length: 14 residues. CDR1 SGDLS and CDR2 YYNGEE come from the germline V gene.